The 3 T cell receptor beta chains below were found in one sample sequenced in a study of graft-versus-host responses after intestinal transplantation. TCRdb keeps only in-frame clones here, not all; method: immunoSEQ multiplex PCR. The repertoire holds tens of thousands of clones, around nine tenths seen once, with 6.5% to 8% in the top ten. The sample here was bone marrow, taken 700 to 850 days after intestinal transplantation. The receptors were gathered from a human patient who received an intestinal transplant, so some T cells may come from the graft donor.

This sequence joins TRBV29-1 and TRBJ2-7, with a possible D match to TRBD1 (5 bases). Germline lookup yields CDR1 SQVTM and CDR2 ANQGSEA. The germline V and J ends were trimmed by 0 bases and 3 bases, with 9 bases remaining between them. The CDR3 is made up of 13 amino acids. This CDR3 reads CSVEERRGYEQYF. For the CDR3, the DNA is TGCAGCGTTGAAGAAAGAAGGGGCTACGAGCAGTACTTC.

This sequence joins TRBV11-2 and TRBJ1-3; a weak D match, TRBD1 (5 bases). Trimming took 5 bases from V and 4 from J, leaving 21 bases between them. Germline V lookup: CDR1 SGHAT, CDR2 FQNNGV. The CDR3 contains 17 residues. The CDR3 loop reads CASSPLVMSGIGNTIYF. CDR3 nucleotide sequence: TGTGCCAGCAGCCCATTGGTGATGTCAGGGATCGGAAACACCATATATTTT.

The genes are TRBV27 and TRBJ1-5; TRBD1 matches at 7 bases. Germline values: CDR1 MNHEY, CDR2 SMNVEV (reference sequence). This CDR3 region has 16 residues. V shed 1 base, J shed 4 bases, and the junction held 7 bases outside the gene matches. The CDR3 DNA sequence: TGTGCCAGCAGTTTATTTGGACAGGCGGAAAATCAGCCCCAGCATTTT. Amino acids: CASSLFGQAENQPQHF.